This TCR beta chain was recovered during a study of blood T cell repertoires in COVID-19. The overall study: The cDNA or gDNA used as material had been derived from T cells, B-cell-depleted T cells, or PBMCs.

Researchers sorted participants into cohorts using their self-reported clinical history. The germline gives CDR1 LNHDA, CDR2 SQIVND (reference sequence). V lost 9 bases and J lost 6; bases outside the gene matches: 11. The CDR3 sequence is 16 residues long. In the original analysis: Nucleated cell counts were estimated from reference gene primer amplification. Assay used: immunoSEQ multiplex PCR; TCRdb lists only in-frame clones, some missing. The V and J calls and clone size were taken over from that table, and D and trimming were inferred from the DNA. Among about 410,000 clones, around 90% were seen once, and the ten largest hold roughly 0.66%.

The sample taken for sequencing was PBMCs or T cells enriched from blood (not recorded which). This TCR came from a man aged 18 to 29 who had recovered from COVID-19. This chain connects TRBV19 to TRBJ2-1; 13 positions match TRBD2. The DNA for the CDR3 is TGTGCCAGCGGACTAGCGGGAGACCTACCGGTCAATGAGCAGTTCTTC. This translates into CASGLAGDLPVNEQFF.